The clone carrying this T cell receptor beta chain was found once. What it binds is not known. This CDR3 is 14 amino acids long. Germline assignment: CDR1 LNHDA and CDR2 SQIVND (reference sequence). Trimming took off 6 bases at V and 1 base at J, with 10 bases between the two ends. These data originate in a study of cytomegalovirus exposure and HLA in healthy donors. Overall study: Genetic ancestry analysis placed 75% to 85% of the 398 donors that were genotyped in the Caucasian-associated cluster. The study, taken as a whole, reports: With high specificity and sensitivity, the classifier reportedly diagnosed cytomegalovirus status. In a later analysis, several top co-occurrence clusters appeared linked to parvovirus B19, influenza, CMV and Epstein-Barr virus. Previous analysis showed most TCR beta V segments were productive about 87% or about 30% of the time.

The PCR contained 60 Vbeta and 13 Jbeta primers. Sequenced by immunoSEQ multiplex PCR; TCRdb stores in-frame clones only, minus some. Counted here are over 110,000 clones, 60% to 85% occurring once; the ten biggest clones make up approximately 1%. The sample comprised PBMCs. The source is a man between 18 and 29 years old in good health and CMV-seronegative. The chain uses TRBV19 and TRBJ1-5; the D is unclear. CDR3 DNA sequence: TGTGCCAGTAGGAGTCTCCGGAGCAATCAGCCCCAGCATTTT. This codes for CASRSLRSNQPQHF.